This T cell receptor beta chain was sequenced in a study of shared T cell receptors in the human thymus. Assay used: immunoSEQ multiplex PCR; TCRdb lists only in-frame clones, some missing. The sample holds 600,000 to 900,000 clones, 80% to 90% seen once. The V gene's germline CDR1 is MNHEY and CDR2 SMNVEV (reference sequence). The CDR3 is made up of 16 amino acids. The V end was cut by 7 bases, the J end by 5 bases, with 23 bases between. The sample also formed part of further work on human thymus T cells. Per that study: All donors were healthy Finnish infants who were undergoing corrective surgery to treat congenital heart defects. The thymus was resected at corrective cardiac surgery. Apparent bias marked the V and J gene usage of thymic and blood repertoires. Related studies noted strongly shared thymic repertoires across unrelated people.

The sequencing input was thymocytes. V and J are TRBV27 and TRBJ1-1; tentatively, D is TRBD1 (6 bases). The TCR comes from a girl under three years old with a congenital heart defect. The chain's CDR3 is CASTPNRARERTEAFF. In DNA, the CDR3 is TGTGCCAGCACCCCAAACAGGGCCCGAGAAAGGACTGAAGCTTTCTTT.